This T cell receptor (beta chain) originates from a study of technical replicates of blood from several donors. The CDR3 has 15 amino acids. Looked up from germline, CDR1 is SNHLY and CDR2 is FYNNEI. Trimming removed 2 bases from V and 3 bases from J, with 8 bases in between. Sequencing used immunoSEQ multiplex PCR; TCRdb keeps in-frame clones, though not all of them. The table shows 85,000 to 100,000 clones, with around 96% occurring only once. This clone occurred once. Sequencing was performed on T cells isolated from PBMCs. V usage is TRBV2 and J usage is TRBJ2-6; D might be TRBD2 (5 bases). This clonotype originated in a human donor in good health. Written as DNA, the CDR3 is TGTGCCAGCAGTGAATTGGGAGATGGGGCCAACGTCCTGACTTTC. Amino acid sequence: CASSELGDGANVLTF.